This T cell receptor beta chain was profiled in a study of cytomegalovirus exposure and HLA in healthy donors. Germline loops: CDR1 SGHDT, CDR2 YYEEEE. There are 15 residues in the CDR3. V shed 0 bases and J 6 bases; nucleotides not matched to a gene: 3. PCR amplification relied on 60 Vbeta primers (plus 13 Jbeta primers). Measured with immunoSEQ multiplex PCR; TCRdb has only the in-frame clones, and not every one. The sample contains 80,000 or so clones, around 79% of which appear only once. This TCR derives from a man aged 35 to 55 in good health and CMV-seronegative. Sequenced sample: PBMCs. The V gene is TRBV5-6, the J gene TRBJ2-1; 10 nucleotides match TRBD1. The CDR3 sequence is CASSLAGDRGNEQFF. Here the CDR3 DNA reads TGTGCCAGCAGCTTGGCCGGGGACAGGGGCAATGAGCAGTTCTTC.